This note documents a single TCR beta chain sequence. This sample is part of a study of long-term antiretroviral therapy in people with HIV. The CDR3 sequence is 15 residues long. The V gene's germline CDR1 is KGHSH and CDR2 LQKENI. The V segment lost 4 bases and the J segment 0 bases; nucleotides outside the gene matches: 2. For each donor, at least one pre-ART and at least two post-ART PBMC samples were available. immunoSEQ v3.0 was run at survey level. Sequenced by immunoSEQ multiplex PCR; TCRdb stores in-frame clones only, minus some. The table lists 30,000 to 40,000 clones, under 90% of them singletons.

This TCR was sampled from a man between 18 and 29 years old with HIV. The gene calls are TRBV18 and TRBJ1-1; 10 bases agree with TRBD1. The sequencing used unsorted PBMCs, collected 0.4 years before starting antiretroviral therapy. This chain's CDR3 is CASSRGTGVNTEAFF. The CDR3 region has the DNA TGTGCCAGCTCACGAGGGACAGGGGTGAACACTGAAGCTTTCTTT.